The present T cell receptor (beta chain) was sequenced within a study of CD8 T cells in Susac syndrome. Looking at the study overall: Clinical remission applied to under ten sequenced Susac syndrome patients, and more than five had active disease.

The CDR3 sequence is 11 residues long. Germline V gene lookup returns CDR1 SGHNT and CDR2 YYREEE (reference sequence). Trimming cost V 3 bases and J 7 bases, with 8 bases left between them. Random hexamers primed reverse transcription of about 0.45 to 1 ug RNA. TCRdb re-called the immunoSEQ multiplex PCR reads with MiXCR, one entry per CDR3 protein. The table has approximately 77,000 distinct CDR3 sequences, about 93% seen once. This chain links TRBV5-4 with TRBJ2-7; D is uncertain. The sequenced sample consisted of CD4+ T cells from PBMCs. This receptor was identified in a human donor with Susac syndrome. The CDR3, as DNA: TGTGCCAGCAGCTCGCTGGGGGAGCAGTACTTC. This sequence encodes CASSSLGEQYF.